A selection of T cell receptor beta chains follows, all from one sample in a study of blood T cell repertoires in COVID-19. Clones were read by immunoSEQ multiplex PCR, and TCRdb kept only the in-frame ones, dropping some. The sample lists 40,000 to 55,000 clones, around 90% occurring once. Sequencing was carried out using peripheral blood. Receptors originate from a human donor in a cohort sampled during active COVID-19. Both conserved end residues are part of each CDR3. The order of the fields is V gene, J gene, D gene, CDR3 length, clone size, CDR3 protein, CDR3 DNA. The D gene is left open where the match is weak. A clone size is listed for some rows: how often the clone was seen (once, few, many), or a class if it is expanded.

v_call: TRBV5-1; j_call: TRBJ2-2; d_call: .; cdr3_length: 13; clone_size: once; cdr3_aa: CASSGTGTGELFF; cdr3_nt: TGCGCCAGCAGCGGCACAGGGACCGGGGAGCTGTTTTTT
v_call: TRBV30; j_call: TRBJ1-6; d_call: TRBD1; cdr3_length: 17; clone_size: .; cdr3_aa: CACGTGAAGGYNSPLHF; cdr3_nt: TGTGCCTGCGGGACAGGGGCCGCCGGCGGCTATAATTCACCCCTCCACTTT
v_call: TRBV21-1; j_call: TRBJ1-5; d_call: .; cdr3_length: 16; clone_size: .; cdr3_aa: CASSKTGGSSNQPQHF; cdr3_nt: TGTGCCAGCAGCAAAACAGGGGGCTCGAGCAATCAGCCCCAGCATTTT
v_call: TRBV7-3; j_call: TRBJ2-2; d_call: TRBD2; cdr3_length: 17; clone_size: .; cdr3_aa: CASSLSSGRGRTGELFF; cdr3_nt: TGTGCCAGCAGCTTATCTAGCGGGAGGGGAAGGACCGGGGAGCTGTTTTTT
v_call: TRBV27; j_call: TRBJ1-4; d_call: TRBD1; cdr3_length: 14; clone_size: few; cdr3_aa: CASSRRGREEKLFF; cdr3_nt: TGTGCCAGCAGTCGCAGGGGGCGGGAGGAAAAACTGTTTTTT
v_call: TRBV28; j_call: TRBJ2-3; d_call: TRBD1; cdr3_length: 11; clone_size: .; cdr3_aa: CASSQDRDKYF; cdr3_nt: TGTGCCAGCAGTCAGGACAGGGATAAGTATTTT
v_call: TRBV7-3; j_call: TRBJ1-3; d_call: .; cdr3_length: 14; clone_size: .; cdr3_aa: CASSLHGSGNTIYF; cdr3_nt: TGTGCCAGCAGCCTCCACGGCTCTGGAAACACCATATATTTT
v_call: TRBV11-3; j_call: TRBJ1-5; d_call: TRBD1; cdr3_length: 13; clone_size: .; cdr3_aa: CASSITGGGPQHF; cdr3_nt: TGTGCCAGCAGCATCACAGGGGGGGGCCCCCAGCATTTT
v_call: TRBV10-2; j_call: TRBJ2-5; d_call: TRBD1; cdr3_length: 15; clone_size: .; cdr3_aa: CASSGGTGVGETQYF; cdr3_nt: TGCGCCAGCAGTGGAGGGACAGGGGTCGGCGAGACCCAGTACTTC
v_call: TRBV5-1; j_call: TRBJ2-2; d_call: .; cdr3_length: 15; clone_size: .; cdr3_aa: CASSLRDTRAGELFF; cdr3_nt: TGCGCCAGCAGCTTACGGGACACGCGGGCGGGGGAGCTGTTTTTT
v_call: TRBV19; j_call: TRBJ1-5; d_call: TRBD1; cdr3_length: 15; clone_size: .; cdr3_aa: CASSMGQGSNQPQHF; cdr3_nt: TGTGCCAGTAGTATGGGACAGGGGAGCAATCAGCCCCAGCATTTT
v_call: TRBV28; j_call: TRBJ1-1; d_call: TRBD1; cdr3_length: 16; clone_size: .; cdr3_aa: CASRSKPGQENTEAFF; cdr3_nt: TGTGCCAGCAGATCAAAACCGGGACAGGAGAACACTGAAGCTTTCTTT
v_call: TRBV11-2; j_call: TRBJ2-3; d_call: TRBD2; cdr3_length: 17; clone_size: .; cdr3_aa: CASSFLAGAIPTDTQYF; cdr3_nt: TGTGCCAGCAGCTTCCTAGCGGGGGCAATCCCCACAGATACGCAGTATTTT
v_call: TRBV7-2; j_call: TRBJ1-2; d_call: .; cdr3_length: 14; clone_size: .; cdr3_aa: CASSLYGGLGGYTF; cdr3_nt: TGTGCCAGCAGCTTATACGGGGGGTTGGGCGGCTACACCTTC
v_call: TRBV30; j_call: TRBJ1-4; d_call: TRBD1; cdr3_length: 15; clone_size: few; cdr3_aa: CAWTTPTGGSEKLFF; cdr3_nt: TGTGCCTGGACCACACCCACAGGGGGTAGTGAAAAACTGTTTTTT
v_call: TRBV19; j_call: TRBJ2-4; d_call: .; cdr3_length: 17; clone_size: .; cdr3_aa: CASSIEEGGVAKNIQYF; cdr3_nt: TGTGCCAGTAGTATAGAGGAGGGTGGGGTAGCCAAAAACATTCAGTACTTC
v_call: TRBV10-2; j_call: TRBJ2-3; d_call: .; cdr3_length: 15; clone_size: few; cdr3_aa: CASRVGWEIRDTQYF; cdr3_nt: TGCGCCAGCAGGGTCGGGTGGGAGATAAGAGATACGCAGTATTTT
v_call: TRBV7-2; j_call: TRBJ2-1; d_call: .; cdr3_length: 17; clone_size: .; cdr3_aa: CASSTRAGSSSYNEQFF; cdr3_nt: TGTGCCAGCAGCACCCGCGCCGGATCTAGCTCCTACAATGAGCAGTTCTTC
v_call: TRBV4-2; j_call: TRBJ1-5; d_call: .; cdr3_length: 17; clone_size: .; cdr3_aa: CASSPSGGSTQVQPQHF; cdr3_nt: TGTGCCAGCAGCCCCTCGGGGGGGAGCACCCAAGTTCAGCCCCAGCATTTT
v_call: TRBV13; j_call: TRBJ1-2; d_call: .; cdr3_length: 15; clone_size: .; cdr3_aa: CASSLNQGSSYGYTF; cdr3_nt: TGTGCCAGCAGCCTAAATCAGGGGTCCTCCTATGGCTACACCTTC
v_call: TRBV10-3; j_call: TRBJ2-2; d_call: TRBD2; cdr3_length: 16; clone_size: .; cdr3_aa: CAISETSGGWIGELFF; cdr3_nt: TGTGCCATCAGTGAAACTAGCGGGGGATGGATCGGGGAGCTGTTTTTT
v_call: TRBV7-2; j_call: TRBJ2-5; d_call: TRBD2; cdr3_length: 17; clone_size: .; cdr3_aa: CASSLGFRAGGPWAQYF; cdr3_nt: TGTGCCAGCAGCTTAGGGTTTCGAGCGGGGGGCCCCTGGGCCCAGTACTTC
v_call: TRBV5-6; j_call: TRBJ2-1; d_call: .; cdr3_length: 14; clone_size: .; cdr3_aa: CASSWGTEYNEQFF; cdr3_nt: TGTGCCAGCAGCTGGGGGACTGAATACAATGAGCAGTTCTTC
v_call: TRBV9; j_call: TRBJ2-2; d_call: .; cdr3_length: 21; clone_size: .; cdr3_aa: CASSCLRDNRREPANTGELFF; cdr3_nt: TGTGCCAGCAGCTGCTTAAGGGACAACCGGCGGGAGCCCGCGAACACCGGGGAGCTGTTTTTT
v_call: TRBV2; j_call: TRBJ1-1; d_call: .; cdr3_length: 14; clone_size: .; cdr3_aa: CASSDMGGRTEAFF; cdr3_nt: TGTGCCAGCAGTGATATGGGGGGGCGCACTGAAGCTTTCTTT
v_call: TRBV5-4; j_call: TRBJ2-7; d_call: .; cdr3_length: 15; clone_size: .; cdr3_aa: CASSLAMGGLYEQYF; cdr3_nt: TGTGCCAGCAGCTTGGCCATGGGGGGGCTCTACGAGCAGTACTTC
v_call: TRBV18; j_call: TRBJ2-7; d_call: .; cdr3_length: 14; clone_size: .; cdr3_aa: CASSPGQASYEQYF; cdr3_nt: TGTGCCAGCTCACCAGGGCAGGCGTCCTACGAGCAGTACTTC
v_call: TRBV14; j_call: TRBJ2-2; d_call: TRBD1; cdr3_length: 15; clone_size: .; cdr3_aa: CASSHLGGPNGELFF; cdr3_nt: TGTGCCAGCAGCCACCTAGGGGGCCCGAACGGGGAGCTGTTTTTT
v_call: TRBV19; j_call: TRBJ2-7; d_call: TRBD1; cdr3_length: 15; clone_size: .; cdr3_aa: CASSPDRVPGGEQYF; cdr3_nt: TGTGCCAGTAGTCCCGACAGGGTACCAGGGGGTGAGCAGTACTTC